This T cell receptor beta chain was obtained from a study of technical replicates of blood from several donors. In its sample, this clone was seen once. Assay used: immunoSEQ multiplex PCR; TCRdb lists only in-frame clones, some missing. The repertoire includes around 90,000 clones, around 94% of them detected once, and about 0.4% sits in the top ten. The receptor was isolated from a human donor in good health. Sequencing was carried out using T cells isolated from PBMCs.

CDR3 coding DNA: TGTGCCAGCAGCCAACAGGGCCAGGAATTCTTTGAAAAACTGTTTTTT. This codes for CASSQQGQEFFEKLFF. The J gene is TRBJ1-4, the V gene TRBV6-6; a possible D gene is TRBD1 (6 bases). Germline lookup yields CDR1 MNHNY and CDR2 SVGAGI (reference sequence). The CDR3 sequence is 16 residues long. V lost 6 bases, J lost 7 bases, and 21 bases lay in between.